This TCR beta chain was recovered during a study of cytomegalovirus exposure and HLA in healthy donors. Study observations and caveats: TCR sequences were mostly rare, though some public TCRs occurred in many donors.

Data came from immunoSEQ multiplex PCR; TCRdb stores just in-frame clones and leaves some out. The sample has around 400,000 clones, 75% to 90% seen once. As for this clone: Its target is unknown.

Unmatched junction bases numbered 6, after V lost 4 bases and J lost 7 bases. In germline, CDR1 is SGHNT, CDR2 YYREEE (reference sequence). CDR3 length: 13 amino acids. V is TRBV5-4 and J is TRBJ2-7; TRBD1 agrees at 9 bases. This TCR derives from a woman younger than 35 in good health and CMV-seronegative. The specimen sequenced was PBMCs. In nucleotides, the CDR3 is TGTGCCAGCAGCAGAGGACAGGGGTGGGAGCAGTACTTC. Translation: CASSRGQGWEQYF.